This T cell receptor (beta chain) was recovered during a study of blood T cell repertoires in COVID-19. Study-wide context: Acute-phase and convalescent COVID-19 samples originated in the United States, Italy and Spain. PBMCs, B-cell-depleted T cells, or T cells were the source of the cDNA or gDNA that made up the material.

This CDR3 is built from 15 residues. V lost 6 bases and J lost 4, with 18 bases in between. The V gene's germline CDR1 is LGHDT and CDR2 YNNKEL (reference sequence). Original data processing: Reference gene primer amplification in the assay estimated nucleated cell counts. Using immunoSEQ multiplex PCR, the repertoire was profiled, and TCRdb retains in-frame clones only, with some absent. V, J and clone size are taken as reported in that table, and D and trimming were inferred from the DNA itself. The top ten clones hold less than 4.5% of a sample with approximately 250,000 clones, about 88% of them seen once. This clone occurred once.

The TCR was taken from a man younger than 35 with active or convalescent COVID-19. Sequencing input: peripheral blood. J is TRBJ2-5 and V is TRBV3-1 (or the pseudogene TRBV3-2); D might be TRBD2 (5 bases). CDR3 DNA sequence: TGTGCCAGCAGACGTAATGTCCCGGGGTTAGAGACCCAGTACTTC. Protein: CASRRNVPGLETQYF.